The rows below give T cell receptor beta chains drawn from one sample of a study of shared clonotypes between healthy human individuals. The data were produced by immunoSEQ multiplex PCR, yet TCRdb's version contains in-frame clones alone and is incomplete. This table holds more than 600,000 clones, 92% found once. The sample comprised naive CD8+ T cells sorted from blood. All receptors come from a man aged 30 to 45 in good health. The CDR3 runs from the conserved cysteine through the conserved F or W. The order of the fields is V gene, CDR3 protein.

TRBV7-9,CASSPPLAGAGTGELFF
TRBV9,CASSADSITDTQYF
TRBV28,CASGQGSTQYF
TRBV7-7,CASSPGTGTYEQYF
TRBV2,CASVLPNEQFF
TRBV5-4,CASRRPTDTLNNEQFF
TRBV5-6,CASSRAGGNKTQYF
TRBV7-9,CASSPRGGAGYGYTF
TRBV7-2,CASSRNLAAEQYF
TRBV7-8,CASSPLRGGGDTQYF
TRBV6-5,CASSQSNRDEQPQHF
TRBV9,CASSPGTLNYEQYF
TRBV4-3,CASSSLPSGSDEQYF
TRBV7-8,CASSSPTSGREYEQFF
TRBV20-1,CSASKGTQYF
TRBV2,CASSDGRGSQETQYF
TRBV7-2,CASSRSRGTANTGELFF
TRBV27,CASSLRGKNYEQYF
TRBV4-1,CASSQEEGQANTEAFF
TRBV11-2,CASSLGPGVQETQYF
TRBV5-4,CASSLDRRQSSYEQYF
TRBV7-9,CASSHRGEAEAFF
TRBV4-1,CASSFTYNPSYEQYF
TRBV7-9,CASSSGKETARHGYTF
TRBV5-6,CASSLAPGHPYEQYF
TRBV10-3,CAISESIGVLGYTF
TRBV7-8,CASTESGISYEQYF
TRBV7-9,CASSRVRGTGELFF
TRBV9,CASSVVTGYEQFF
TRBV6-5,CACHQGAPYNEQFF
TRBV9,CASSVETSLWGEQFF
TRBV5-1,CASSGGGGPLDEQFF
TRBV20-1,CSARPYREQFF
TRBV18,CASSPTGPESYEQYF
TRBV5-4,CASSGGGTSGSTDTQYF
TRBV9,CASSALAGGSYNEQFF
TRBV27,CASTEAPWDSRREAFF
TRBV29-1,CSVVPSGNEQYF
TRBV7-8,CASSLDQVGADTQYF
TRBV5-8,CASSLALMETQYF
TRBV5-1,CASSLWAGGTYNEQFF
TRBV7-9,CASRGPEQFF
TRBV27,CASSGGTGAYEQYF
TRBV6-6,CASSVRGHEQYF
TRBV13,CASTEAGSGTEAFF
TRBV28,CASSSPGRTAYEQYF
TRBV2,CASSEALAGVYEQYF
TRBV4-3,CASSQAWVNTGELFF
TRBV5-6,CASSLDLDNEQFF
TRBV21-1,CASSKAGRAETQYF
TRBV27,CASNKGASGYNEQFF
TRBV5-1,CASSYRLGDEQYF
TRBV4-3,CASSQDVKQGFSTDTQYF
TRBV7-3,CASSLTGAGTPGTSGDIAKNIQYF
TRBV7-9,CASSLADRVFYEQYF
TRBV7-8,CASSLLAGAHNEQFF
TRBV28,CASGHRGSGNTIYF